This TCR beta chain is drawn from a study of blood T cell repertoires in COVID-19. Across the study: T cells, B-cell-depleted T cells, or PBMCs supplied cDNA or gDNA.

The CDR3 is 15 residues long. With V trimmed by 1 base and J by 1 base, 3 bases remained unmatched. Germline CDR1 is LNHNV and CDR2 is YYDKDF (reference sequence). Original analysis: Reference gene primer amplification yielded estimated nucleated cell counts. Only in-frame clones appear in the TCRdb table, and some are missing; sequencing was by immunoSEQ multiplex PCR. V, J and clone size reflect that table, while D and trimming were determined from the DNA. There are around 16,000 clones in the sample; roughly four fifths occur only once, and roughly 22% lies in the top ten. The clonotype was recovered from a man aged 80 or over with active or convalescent COVID-19. Sequenced: peripheral blood. The chain combines TRBV15 with TRBJ2-5; 7 bases map to TRBD1. The CDR3 loop reads CATSRGTGIQETQYF. The CDR3 DNA is TGTGCCACCAGCAGAGGGACAGGAATCCAAGAGACCCAGTACTTC.